These 4 T cell receptor beta chains were sequenced from one sample in a study of blood T cell repertoires in COVID-19. The assay was immunoSEQ multiplex PCR, and TCRdb's table has in-frame clones only and misses some. The sample carries around 250,000 clones, over 75% recorded once. The sample comprised PBMCs or T cells enriched from blood (not recorded which). The receptors originated from a young man who had recovered from COVID-19.

Written as DNA, the CDR3 is TGTGCCAGCAGCTTAGAGGGGTGGGGCAACATTCAGTACTTC. Protein product: CASSLEGWGNIQYF. J is TRBJ2-4 and V is TRBV11-2, with D tentatively TRBD1 (5 bases). The germline CDR1 and CDR2 sequences are SGHAT and FQNNGV. There are 14 residues in the CDR3. V gave up 0 bases and J gave up 7 bases, with 10 bases separating them.

This rearrangement joins TRBV27 to TRBJ1-2; D is unresolved. Germline CDR1 is MNHEY and CDR2 is SMNVEV (reference sequence). This CDR3 spans 13 amino acids. V was trimmed by 4 bases and J by 6 bases, leaving 12 bases between them. CDR3 nucleotide sequence: TGTGCCAGCAGTTCCCCTCTAGCGAATGGCTACACCTTC. Its protein is CASSSPLANGYTF.

The V and J genes are TRBV12-5 and TRBJ1-5, with D tentatively TRBD1 (6 bases). The germline V and J ends were trimmed by 0 bases and 0 bases, with 24 bases remaining between them. This CDR3 is built from 21 residues. CDR1 LGHNT and CDR2 FRNRAP come from the germline V gene. CDR3 sequence: CASGLVYGGGLIRNSNQPQHF. CDR3 in DNA: TGTGCTAGTGGTTTGGTATATGGGGGCGGATTGATAAGAAATAGCAATCAGCCCCAGCATTTT.

The rearrangement joins TRBV18 to TRBJ2-7; no definite D call. This CDR3 is 16 amino acids long. From germline, CDR1 is KGHSH and CDR2 LQKENI. Deletions cut 3 bases from V and 2 bases from J, with 17 bases between. The CDR3 here is CASSPKSPGGTYEQYF. In DNA form, the CDR3 reads TGTGCCAGCTCACCCAAGTCTCCGGGTGGAACCTACGAGCAGTACTTC.